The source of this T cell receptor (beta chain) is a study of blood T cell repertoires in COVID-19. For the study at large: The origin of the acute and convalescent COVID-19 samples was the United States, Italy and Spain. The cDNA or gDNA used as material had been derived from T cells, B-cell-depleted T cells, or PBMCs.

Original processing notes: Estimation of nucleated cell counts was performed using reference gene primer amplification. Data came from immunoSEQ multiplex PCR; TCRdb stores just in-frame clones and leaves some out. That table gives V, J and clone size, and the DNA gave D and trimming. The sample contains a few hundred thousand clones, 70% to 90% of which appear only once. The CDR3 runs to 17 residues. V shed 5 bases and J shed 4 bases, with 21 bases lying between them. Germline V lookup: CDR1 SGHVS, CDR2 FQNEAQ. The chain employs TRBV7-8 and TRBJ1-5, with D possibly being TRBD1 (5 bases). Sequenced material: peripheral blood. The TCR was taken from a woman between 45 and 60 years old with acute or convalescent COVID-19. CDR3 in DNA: TGTGCCAGCAGCCGAACGCCTAGGGGTGAACGGAATCAGCCCCAGCATTTT. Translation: CASSRTPRGERNQPQHF.